This T cell receptor beta chain emerged from a study of blood T cells in healthy people across ages. A J-beta primer mix and a sample-barcoded 5' primer were used in a second PCR of about 7 to 12 cycles. TCRdb re-analysed the 5' RACE reads in MiXCR, keeping a single row per CDR3 protein. The data hold roughly 680,000 distinct CDR3 sequences, with 45% to 50% observed a single time. There are many counts of this clonotype. V was clipped by 4 bases and J by 4 bases; unmatched bases: 3. The CDR3 is 12 amino acids. CDR1 is SQVTM, CDR2 ANQGSEA, per germline. Sequenced sample: blood. The chain recombines TRBV29-1 with TRBJ1-2, with TRBD1 matching over 7 bases. The sequence derives from a woman aged 55-70 years in good health. The CDR3 sequence is CSVGGTAYGYTF. The CDR3 bases are TGCAGCGTTGGGGGGACAGCCTATGGCTACACCTTC.